Here is one T cell receptor (beta chain) with its context. The table lists this clonotype with a few counts. Its antigen is not yet known. Base-call qualities are not available, and no considerably larger clone is one nucleotide away. Trimming accounts for 3 bases at V and 3 bases at J, while the number of junction bases matched to no gene is 6. The CDR3 has 15 amino acids, counting the end cysteine and phenylalanine. Only CDR3 DNA remains: 45 bases, in frame from the first base. Via the germline V gene, CDR1 is SGHRS and CDR2 YFSETQ. This entry belongs to a study of T-cell reconstitution after alpha-beta-depleted transplantation in children (dated by TCRdb to 2016 to 2018). Regarding the study in general: The study quantitatively tracked T-cell immune reconstitution after TCRalphabeta/CD19-depleted allogeneic hematopoietic cell transplantation in children using TCR repertoire profiling.

The library was made by PCR. The sequencer listed for this sample is Illumina HiSeq 2500. Molecular barcoding was employed in the preparation of TCR libraries, with unique molecular identifiers being used to normalize TCRbeta repertoire quantification. TCRdb redid the processing of the public reads, applying fastp at Q25 and MiXCR, and retained in-frame beta chains. Rows are combined by CDR3 protein, so each entry shows the most common genes and DNA. The sample includes some 290,000 distinct CDR3 sequences, with more than 8% observed a single time. Roughly a tenth of the sample goes to the ten largest clones.

The receptor's source is a human donor who donated a stem cell graft to a child with SCID. The V gene is TRBV5-1 and the J gene is TRBJ2-1, with TRBD1 matching 7 junction bases. The sample was PBMCs from the stem cell graft donor, taken from the stem cell graft. For the CDR3, the sequence is CASSYGQVFYNEQFF. At the DNA level, the sequence is TGCGCCAGCAGCTACGGACAGGTTTTCTACAATGAGCAGTTCTTC. Reference TRBV5-1 and TRBJ2-1 genes cover what lies past the CDR3, so the full variable domain is KAGVTQTPRYLIKTRGQQVTLSCSPISGHRSVSWYQQTPGQGLQFLFEYFSETQRNKGNFPGRFSGRQFSNSRSEMNVSTLELGDSALYLCASSYGQVFYNEQFFGPGTRLTVL.